A single sample gave rise to the 4 T cell receptor beta chains below, sequenced in a study of blood T cell repertoires in COVID-19. Sequencing was performed with immunoSEQ multiplex PCR; in TCRdb, only in-frame clones are kept and a portion is missing. Of roughly 330,000 clones in the sample, approximately 88% were seen once. Sequences were obtained from PBMCs or T cells enriched from blood (not recorded which). The receptor source for this set is a man aged 25-45 years who had recovered from COVID-19.

The rearrangement joins TRBV7-9 to TRBJ2-5; TRBD2 agrees at 8 bases. In germline, CDR1 is SEHNR, CDR2 FQNEAQ (reference sequence). The CDR3 consists of 16 residues. J lost 3 bases, V lost 4 bases, and 10 bases had no gene match. The CDR3 sequence: CASSWGLVGNEETQYF. The DNA of the CDR3 is TGTGCCAGCAGCTGGGGACTAGTGGGAAACGAAGAGACCCAGTACTTC.

The chain couples TRBV19 to TRBJ1-5, with TRBD1 matching 7 bases. Germline V gene sequence: CDR1 LNHDA, CDR2 SQIVND (reference sequence). The CDR3 length is 16 residues. The CDR3 nucleotides are TGTGCTACCTCAAGCCTCACCCAGGGGGTCAATCAGCCCCAGCATTTT. This gives the protein CATSSLTQGVNQPQHF.

This sequence joins TRBV7-2 and TRBJ2-3, with 8 nucleotides matching TRBD2. V shed 1 base and J 1 base; nucleotides not matched to a gene: 1. This CDR3 has 15 residues. Germline CDR1 reads SGHTA; CDR2 reads FQGNSA. CDR3: CASSLGSGGTDTQYF. DNA of the CDR3: TGTGCCAGCAGCTTAGGTAGCGGGGGCACAGATACGCAGTATTTT.

J is TRBJ1-1 and V is TRBV27; tentatively, D is TRBD1 (5 bases). V was trimmed by 1 base and J by 4 bases, leaving 16 bases between them. The CDR3 spans 16 residues. CDR1 MNHEY and CDR2 SMNVEV come from the germline V gene (reference sequence). CDR3: CASSLWGGAQATEAFF. CDR3 coding DNA: TGTGCCAGCAGTTTATGGGGCGGGGCGCAGGCCACTGAAGCTTTCTTT.